This T cell receptor (beta chain) derives from a study of Graves' ophthalmopathy and Graves' hyperthyroidism (dated by TCRdb to the late 2010s). Concerning the study at large: Peripheral blood was collected before any treatment was given, at the time of initial diagnosis. In total, some 130 blood samples were TCR-sequenced: some 43 ophthalmopathy, over 70 hyperthyroidism and approximately 17 hyperthyroidism-to-ophthalmopathy patients. A discovery set of 95 to 100 patients (43 ophthalmopathy, about 58 stable hyperthyroidism) was enrolled to explore V-J signatures distinguishing ophthalmopathy from hyperthyroidism. The 75 to 100 discovery patients were randomly divided into training and test sets at a 7:3 ratio. T-cell repertoires of thyroid tissue and blood were compared in five or six hyperthyroidism patients. An independent validation cohort comprised around 19 hyperthyroidism patients and some 16 patients who later progressed from hyperthyroidism to ophthalmopathy. Once sampling was done, hyperthyroidism patients were given methimazole at a starting dose of 30 mg daily, while ophthalmopathy patients were given high-dose intravenous methylprednisolone. TCR beta repertoire signatures were used to distinguish Graves' ophthalmopathy from Graves' hyperthyroidism and to predict progression to ophthalmopathy.

Overall study results and their limits: In validation, the model predicted ophthalmopathy progression with 70.59% sensitivity and less than 80% specificity; about a dozen predicted patients were CT-confirmed with GO in a median of around 6.5 months. In cross-validation, the 13-signature model distinguished ophthalmopathy from stable hyperthyroidism with about 89% sensitivity and 81.08% specificity, while in the test set the corresponding values were around 79% and 71%. No statistical method was used to set the sample size in advance, and the investigators knew which group each participant was assigned to. Most expanded thyroid clonotypes with frequency above 0.001 were also detected in blood, suggesting blood repertoires may reflect the thyroid immune response.

This clonotype was observed many times. The antigen it binds to is not known. One base away there is no much larger clone; base qualities are not given. Ophthalmopathy patients were characterized by moderately to severely active disease, a Clinical Activity Score of at least 3, a NOSPECS grade of at least 4, and a disease duration under 3 months. Patients with other autoimmune diseases, uncontrolled infections, pregnancy or lactation were excluded from the study. Clinical symptoms, serum thyroxine, TRAb, thyroid ultrasound and orbital computed tomography were used for diagnosis. PBMCs were isolated from approximately 10 ml of fresh peripheral blood by Ficoll-Paque density gradient centrifugation. Total RNA was extracted with Trizol reagent and quality-checked on an Agilent 2100 Bioanalyzer. V is reduced by 5 bases and J by 0 bases, leaving a spacing of 11 bases between them. Taken from the germline V gene (reference sequence), the CDR1 and CDR2 loops are LNHDA and SQIVND. The CDR3 starts with the cysteine, ends with the phenylalanine, and has 15 residues. Just the 45-base CDR3 DNA is kept, in frame starting at base 1.

For repertoire sequencing, TCR beta CDR3 regions were amplified from RNA transcripts. The first round was an RT-PCR using HTBI primers with the Qiagen OneStep RT-PCR kit, and this first round was followed by a second-round multiplex PCR, then size selection and purification. Sequencing of the libraries was carried out on an Illumina HiSeq2000 in paired-end mode with 100 bp reads. From the authors' description of their analysis: Reads were processed with SOAPnuke, discarding reads with adapters, uncalled bases, mean Phred below 15, or no exact constant-primer or identifier match. COPE v1.2.5 was used to merge the high-quality paired reads. Each unique nucleotide sequence was defined as a clonotype, and clonotypes were aligned to IMGT TRB V, D and J references with MiTCR v1.1. The analysis was limited to V-J combinations with a frequency above 0.0001, which together covered just over 98% of the repertoires. For each V-J combination, a TCR clonal expansion and chaos score was defined as the ratio of F50 clonal expansion to chaos observed in the TCRdist matrix. Features were reduced by Welch's t-statistics and random forest to 10 to 15 V-J combinations, which fed a naive Bayes classifier. The Morisita-Horn index was used to measure how similar the thyroid and blood repertoires were. The public reads were reprocessed in TCRdb via fastp at Q25 and MiXCR, keeping in-frame beta chains. CDR3 protein sequences are deduplicated, and each keeps its most common genes and DNA. The V and J calls and clone size come from TCRdb's table, not from the authors' own analysis. Across this sample there are about 480,000 distinct CDR3 sequences, with approximately 15% seen only once. 8% to 10% of the sample rests with the top ten.

The sequencing input was blood. The sequence was collected from a woman younger than 45 with Graves' ophthalmopathy. Donor details come from another sample of the same person, matched by shared clones. Recombination connected TRBV19 to TRBJ1-5, with TRBD1 tentatively as D gene (5 bases match). The CDR3 region: CASSPGHLSNQPQHF. The nucleotide sequence is given as TGTGCCAGTAGTCCCGGACACCTTAGCAATCAGCCCCAGCATTTT.